The sample holds a few counts of the clone carrying this T cell receptor (beta chain). The germline V gene has CDR1 SGHAT and CDR2 FQNNGV. Trimming took 2 bases from V and 0 from J, leaving 13 bases between them. This CDR3 spans 16 amino acids. The authors enrolled newly diagnosed hyperthyroidism patients aged 18 to 65 with under 2 months' duration. RNA transcripts provided the template for amplifying TCR beta CDR3 regions. A first-round RT-PCR used HTBI primers, followed by a second-round multiplex PCR. MiXCR was run by TCRdb on the multiplex PCR reads, yielding one entry per CDR3 protein. The sample consists of some 1.1 million distinct CDR3 sequences, about 38% of them appearing once. The data originate from a study of Graves' ophthalmopathy and Graves' hyperthyroidism. Turning to the study itself: Stable hyperthyroidism denotes an absence of ophthalmopathy throughout 18 months of follow-up.

Sequenced material: peripheral blood or thyroid tissue (not recorded which). This chain joins TRBV11-2 and TRBJ2-5; possible D gene TRBD2, 6 bases. This TCR came from an adult man with Graves' hyperthyroidism. CDR3 nucleotide sequence: TGTGCCAGCAGCTTATTAAGCGGGCCCTACCAAGAGACCCAGTACTTC. Protein product: CASSLLSGPYQETQYF.